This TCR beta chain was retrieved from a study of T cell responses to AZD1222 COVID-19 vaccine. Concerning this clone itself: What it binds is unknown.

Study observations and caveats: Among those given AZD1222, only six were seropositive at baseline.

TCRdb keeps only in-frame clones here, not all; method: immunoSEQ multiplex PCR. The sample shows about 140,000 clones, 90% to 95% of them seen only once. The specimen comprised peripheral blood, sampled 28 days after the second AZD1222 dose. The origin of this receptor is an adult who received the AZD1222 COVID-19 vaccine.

CDR3 in DNA: TGTGCCAGCAGCCCAGGACTCAACTATAATTCACCCCTCCACTTT. Its translation: CASSPGLNYNSPLHF. V gene TRBV14 combines with J gene TRBJ1-6; no firm D call. The CDR3 spans 15 residues. V was clipped by 4 bases and J by 3 bases, with 10 bases between them. CDR1 SGHDN and CDR2 FVKESK come from the germline V gene.